This passage covers 32 T cell receptor beta chains from one sample sequenced in a study of tumor-infiltrating lymphocytes in localized non-small cell lung cancer. Data came from immunoSEQ multiplex PCR; TCRdb stores just in-frame clones and leaves some out. This sample has some 10,000 clones, with 50% to 75% found just once. The sample taken for sequencing was uninvolved lung tissue not adjacent to the tumor. All receptors come from a human donor with non-small cell lung cancer.

The CDR3: CASSLYSNSPLHF. The CDR3 bases are TGTGCCAGTAGTCTTTACAGTAATTCACCCCTCCACTTT. The chain combines TRBV19 with TRBJ1-6; D gene ambiguous. The germline V and J ends were trimmed by 5 bases and 6 bases, with 8 bases remaining between them. Germline V CDR1 and CDR2: LNHDA, SQIVND (reference sequence). The CDR3 totals 13 residues.

This chain links TRBV19 with TRBJ1-5, with 7 bases fitting TRBD1. V lost 8 bases to trimming and J lost 5 bases; unmatched junction nucleotides: 6. CDR3 size: 13 residues. Looked up from germline, CDR1 is LNHDA and CDR2 is SQIVND (reference sequence). The CDR3 nucleotides are TGTGCCAGTTGGTCAGGGGGGCATCAGCCCCAGCATTTT. As protein: CASWSGGHQPQHF.

The J gene is TRBJ1-5, the V gene TRBV13; the D gene is possibly TRBD1 (6 bases). CDR3 length equals 15 residues. Germline V gene data show CDR1 as PRHDT and CDR2 as FYEKMQ (reference sequence). V was trimmed by 7 bases and J by 3 bases, leaving 16 bases between them. Here the CDR3 DNA reads TGTGCCAGCACCCCCGGACAGAATTACAATCAGCCCCAGCATTTT. Translated: CASTPGQNYNQPQHF.

The chain employs TRBV7-2 and TRBJ1-5; 11 bases line up with TRBD1. The J segment lost 0 bases and the V segment lost 2 bases, leaving 3 bases of the junction unmatched. There are 17 residues in the CDR3. Per germline, CDR1 SGHTA and CDR2 FQGNSA. Written as DNA, the CDR3 is TGTGCCAGCAGCTTATGGGGGACAGGGGGTAGCAATCAGCCCCAGCATTTT. This sequence encodes CASSLWGTGGSNQPQHF.

The chain uses TRBV5-6 and TRBJ1-6; TRBD1 aligns across 10 bases. Trimming took 4 bases from V and 9 from J; bases not matched to a gene: 4. The CDR3 sequence is 14 residues long. Germline V CDR1 and CDR2: SGHDT, YYEEEE. The CDR3 is CASSRRTGGSPLHF. In DNA form, the CDR3 reads TGTGCCAGCAGCCGACGGACAGGGGGTTCACCCCTCCACTTT.

The chain uses TRBV15 and TRBJ1-4, with D perhaps matching TRBD1 (5 bases). Trimming shortened V by 4 bases and J by 3 bases, and 12 bases separated the two germline ends. Germline CDR1 is LNHNV and CDR2 is YYDKDF (reference sequence). The CDR3 runs to 15 residues. In nucleotides, the CDR3 is TGTGCCACCAGCACACTGGGGGGTCCTAATGAAAAACTGTTTTTT. Its protein product is CATSTLGGPNEKLFF.

This rearrangement joins TRBV7-3 to TRBJ1-2; the D gene is possibly TRBD1 (5 bases). Per the germline V gene, CDR1 is SGHTA and CDR2 is FQGTGA. Trimming took off 2 bases at V and 3 bases at J, with 10 bases between the two ends. The CDR3 loop spans 14 amino acids. CDR3 nucleotide sequence: TGTGCCAGCAGCTTAGCGAGGGGTGACTATGGCTACACCTTC. Protein sequence: CASSLARGDYGYTF.

The J gene is TRBJ2-5, the V gene TRBV11-3; no clear D. V was pared by 3 bases and J by 1 base, with 0 bases between. This CDR3 region has 11 residues. CDR1 SGHNT and CDR2 YENEEA come from the germline V gene. This CDR3 is CASSFQETQYF. In nucleotides, the CDR3 is TGTGCCAGCAGCTTCCAAGAGACCCAGTACTTC.

Points on this clone: At one of its ends the junction is not consistent with the germline gene, which may arise from a read error. The rearrangement joins TRBV6-1 to TRBJ1-1, with a possible D match to TRBD1 (6 bases). Germline V gives CDR1 MNHNS, CDR2 SASEGT. The CDR3 extends over 12 amino acids. As DNA, the CDR3 is TGTGCCAGCAGTGAAAGGGACACAGAAGCTTTCTTT. Its protein product is CASSERDTEAFF.

This clone has just one count. V and J are TRBV11-3 and TRBJ1-1; a weak D match, TRBD1 (5 bases). V lost 5 bases and J 5 bases, leaving 9 bases between the germline ends. Germline assignment: CDR1 SGHNT and CDR2 YENEEA. The CDR3 is made up of 12 amino acids. CDR3 sequence: CASSPGGTEAFF. The DNA for the CDR3 is TGTGCCAGCAGCCCCGGGGGGACTGAAGCTTTCTTT.

The chain employs TRBV19 and TRBJ2-2; TRBD2 might be the D (5 bases). CDR1 is LNHDA and CDR2 is SQIVND in the germline V gene (reference sequence). The CDR3 length is 15 residues. Trimming cost V 2 bases and J 1 base, with 8 bases left between them. For the CDR3, the DNA is TGTGCCAGTAGTATACGGACTTTGAACACCGGGGAGCTGTTTTTT. This codes for CASSIRTLNTGELFF.

The chain combines TRBV28 with TRBJ1-6; possible D gene TRBD1, 6 bases. Trimming cost V 8 bases and J 2 bases, with 16 bases left between them. Looked up from germline, CDR1 is MDHEN and CDR2 is SYDVKM. The CDR3 runs 16 residues. The CDR3 spells CASLGGGSPYNSPLHF. The DNA for the CDR3 is TGTGCCAGCCTAGGGGGGGGGAGCCCCTATAATTCACCCCTCCACTTT.

The chain employs TRBV4-3 and TRBJ2-1; 10 nucleotides align to TRBD2. Trimming at V came to 1 base and at J to 5 bases, leaving 17 bases not matched to a gene. This CDR3 spans 20 amino acids. Germline CDR1 and CDR2: LGHNA and YSLEER. The CDR3, as DNA: TGCGCCAGCAGCCAAGGCCTAGCGGGGGACCGAGTTCGACCGAACAATGAGCAGTTCTTC. Amino acids: CASSQGLAGDRVRPNNEQFF.

This clone has just one count. This chain uses TRBV2 with TRBJ2-5, with 12 nucleotides matching TRBD2. Trimming at V came to 7 bases and at J to 5 bases, leaving 11 bases not matched to a gene. This CDR3 has 16 residues. From germline, CDR1 is SNHLY and CDR2 FYNNEI. CDR3 nucleotides: TGTGCCAGCAAGCCCCCTAGCGGGGGGGCCGGGGAGACCCAGTACTTC. This sequence encodes CASKPPSGGAGETQYF.

The chain has TRBV11-2 and TRBJ1-2; TRBD1 aligns across 10 bases. The V and J ends lost 5 bases and 4 bases, in that order; junction bases with no gene match: 10. Germline CDR1 SGHAT, CDR2 FQNNGV. The CDR3 has 16 amino acids. The CDR3 region is CASSPTTGGVGYGYTF. DNA of the CDR3: TGTGCCAGCAGCCCAACGACAGGGGGCGTGGGCTATGGCTACACCTTC. The full variable domain, with the rest looked up from reference TRBV11-2 and TRBJ1-2, is EAGVAQSPRYKIIEKRQSVAFWCNPISGHATLYWYQQILGQGPKLLIQFQNNGVVDDSQLPKDRFSAERLKGVDSTLKIQPAKLEDSAVYLCASSPTTGGVGYGYTFGSGTRLTVV.

The chain links TRBV5-6 to TRBJ2-6; the D gene is possibly TRBD2 (6 bases). Germline V gene sequence: CDR1 SGHDT, CDR2 YYEEEE. V was cut by 4 bases and J by 0 bases, with 20 bases left in between. The CDR3 length is 19 residues. The CDR3 is CASSPDVMGGYSGANVLTF. The CDR3 DNA is TGTGCCAGCAGCCCCGATGTTATGGGGGGATACTCTGGGGCCAACGTCCTGACTTTC.

The rearrangement joins TRBV6-1 to TRBJ1-5, with 8 bases that match TRBD1. The CDR3 is 14 residues long. Germline assignment: CDR1 MNHNS and CDR2 SASEGT. V was clipped by 6 bases and J by 8 bases; unmatched bases: 9. The CDR3 DNA reads as TGTGCCAGCAGGGACAGGGCCCAGTTGAAGCCCCAGCATTTT. Translating gives CASRDRAQLKPQHF.

J is TRBJ1-2 and V is TRBV25-1; 8 positions match TRBD1. The trim removed 2 bases at V and 7 bases at J, leaving 9 bases unmatched. CDR3 size: 15 residues. CDR1 MGHDK and CDR2 SYGVNS come from the germline V gene. In DNA, the CDR3 is TGTGCCAGCAGTGAACCCGGGACAGGCGTAAGTGGCTACACCTTC. This codes for CASSEPGTGVSGYTF.

This clone is a singleton in its sample. The rearrangement joins TRBV6-5 to TRBJ2-7, with D tentatively TRBD2 (6 bases). Per the germline V gene, CDR1 is MNHEY and CDR2 is SVGAGI. This CDR3 is built from 13 residues. Trimming removed 4 bases from V and 4 bases from J, with 11 bases in between. The DNA of the CDR3 is TGTGCCAGCAGTTCGCAGGGACTTTACGAGCAGTACTTC. This sequence encodes CASSSQGLYEQYF.

This chain links TRBV5-1 with TRBJ1-2; D gene ambiguous. V was pared by 1 base and J by 4 bases, with 14 bases between. The CDR3 length is 15 residues. The germline CDR1 and CDR2 sequences are SGHRS and YFSETQ. CDR3 nucleotide sequence: TGCGCCAGCAGCTTGTCCCCCGACGGGTTCTATGGCTACACCTTC. It yields the protein CASSLSPDGFYGYTF.

The rearrangement uses TRBV29-1 and TRBJ1-5; 10 positions agree with TRBD1. There are 15 residues in the CDR3. Unmatched junction bases numbered 11, after V lost 5 bases and J lost 7 bases. CDR1 and CDR2 from the germline V gene are SQVTM and ANQGSEA. This chain's CDR3 is CSVLLGQGISQPQHF. CDR3 DNA sequence: TGCAGCGTTTTATTGGGACAGGGGATCTCCCAGCCCCAGCATTTT.

J is TRBJ1-5 and V is TRBV27, with 8 bases matching TRBD1. The CDR3 sequence is 13 residues long. With V trimmed by 6 bases and J by 5 bases, 3 bases remained unmatched. Germline CDR1 and CDR2: MNHEY and SMNVEV (reference sequence). CDR3 protein: CASSDRGHQPQHF. CDR3 nucleotides: TGTGCCAGCAGCGACAGGGGCCATCAGCCCCAGCATTTT.

This clone was seen a single time. J is TRBJ1-1 and V is TRBV29-1; D is undetermined. The germline V gene encodes CDR1 SQVTM and CDR2 ANQGSEA. Trimming cost V 7 bases and J 3 bases, with 15 bases left between them. This CDR3 has 13 amino acids. The CDR3 here is CSAGISPDTEAFF. The CDR3 coding sequence is TGCAGCGCCGGTATAAGTCCGGACACTGAAGCTTTCTTT.

This clone has only a few counts. CDR3 region: CASRPQTGGNYGYTF. In DNA, the CDR3 is TGTGCCAGCAGGCCCCAGACAGGGGGCAACTATGGCTACACCTTC. V gene TRBV2 combines with J gene TRBJ1-2; 10 positions match TRBD1. Germline V gene data show CDR1 as SNHLY and CDR2 as FYNNEI. The CDR3 spans 15 residues. J gave up 2 bases and V 6 bases, and 6 bases lay outside the gene matches.

V gene TRBV5-6 combines with J gene TRBJ1-2, with D uncertain. V was trimmed by 1 base and J by 0 bases, leaving 13 bases between them. The germline CDR1 and CDR2 sequences are SGHDT and YYEEEE. The CDR3 consists of 16 residues. The CDR3 loop reads CASSLNYRFTNYGYTF. In DNA, the CDR3 is TGTGCCAGCAGCTTGAATTATCGGTTCACTAACTATGGCTACACCTTC.

This chain joins TRBV9 and TRBJ2-7; 10 positions match TRBD1. The CDR3 totals 16 residues. Trimming at V came to 4 bases and at J to 3 bases, leaving 10 bases not matched to a gene. Germline assignment: CDR1 SGDLS and CDR2 YYNGEE. This CDR3 is CASSKPGQGKVYEQYF. DNA for the CDR3: TGTGCCAGCAGCAAACCGGGACAGGGGAAGGTCTACGAGCAGTACTTC. The full variable domain, in which reference TRBV9 and TRBJ2-7 provide the parts outside the CDR3, is DSGVTQTPKHLITATGQRVTLRCSPRSGDLSVYWYQQSLDQGLQFLIQYYNGEERAKGNILERFSAQQFPDLHSELNLSSLELGDSALYFCASSKPGQGKVYEQYFGPGTRLTVT.

This clone was counted a few times. The CDR3 loop is CASSPAMGGGYTF. In nucleotides, the CDR3 is TGCGCCAGCAGCCCCGCGATGGGGGGAGGCTACACCTTC. The chain combines TRBV5-1 with TRBJ1-2; D is perhaps TRBD1 (5 bases). The CDR3 extends over 13 amino acids. Trimming pared 4 bases from V and 8 bases from J, leaving 15 bases between. Germline CDR1 SGHRS, CDR2 YFSETQ.

As concerns this clone: The junction departs from germline at one end; a sequencing error may be responsible. The V and J genes are TRBV9 and TRBJ2-3, with 7 bases identical to TRBD1. The germline CDR1 and CDR2 sequences are SGDLS and YYNGEE. This CDR3 is built from 15 residues. CDR3: CASTVRGQTTDTQYF. The CDR3 nucleotides are TGTGCCAGCACCGTACGGGGACAGACGACAGATACGCAGTATTTT.

V is TRBV12-5 and J is TRBJ2-3; 9 positions match TRBD1. CDR3 size: 15 residues. V gave up 6 bases and J gave up 2 bases; unmatched junction bases: 6. CDR1 and CDR2 (germline): LGHNT, FRNRAP. The CDR3 reads CASGRGQGNTDTQYF. The CDR3 DNA reads as TGTGCTAGTGGCCGGGGACAGGGAAACACAGATACGCAGTATTTT. The full variable domain, completed using reference TRBV12-5 and TRBJ2-3, is DARVTQTPRHKVTEMGQEVTMRCQPILGHNTVFWYRQTMMQGLELLAYFRNRAPLDDSGMPKDRFSAEMPDATLATLKIQPSEPRDSAVYFCASGRGQGNTDTQYFGPGTRLTVL.

The chain is built from TRBV5-6 and TRBJ2-1, with 12 nucleotides matching TRBD2. Germline loops: CDR1 SGHDT, CDR2 YYEEEE. Unmatched junction bases numbered 0, after V lost 0 bases and J lost 8 bases. CDR3 length equals 14 residues. This CDR3 is CASSLGLAGDEQFF. The CDR3 coding sequence is TGTGCCAGCAGCTTGGGACTAGCGGGGGATGAGCAGTTCTTC.

The J gene is TRBJ2-1, the V gene TRBV25-1; D is possibly TRBD1 (5 bases). V was trimmed by 4 bases and J by 7 bases, leaving 17 bases between them. The CDR3 spans 15 residues. CDR1 MGHDK and CDR2 SYGVNS come from the germline V gene. CDR3 bases: TGTGCCAGCAGTGCGGTGGTCAGGGCTCGAAATGAGCAGTTCTTC. This translates into CASSAVVRARNEQFF.

The rearrangement uses TRBV29-1 and TRBJ2-3; D uncertain. Germline V gene lookup returns CDR1 SQVTM and CDR2 ANQGSEA. CDR3 length equals 13 residues. Trimming cost V 5 bases and J 5 bases, with 14 bases left between them. The CDR3 loop is CSVLLAAIDTQYF. The CDR3 bases are TGCAGCGTTCTTTTAGCCGCAATAGATACGCAGTATTTT.